This TCR beta chain was recorded in a study of OX40 agonist ivuxolimab in advanced cancers. Study-wide background: Patients assigned to dose escalation were diagnosed with hepatocellular carcinoma, melanoma, renal cell or head and neck cancer. Overall study results and limits: Some of the lowest clonal expansion was seen in partial responders at 0.1-3.0 mg/kg.

A note on this clone: Its antigen is still unknown.

Generated by immunoSEQ multiplex PCR, the TCRdb table keeps only in-frame clones and is missing some. This table holds 15,000 or so clones, around three quarters found once. The CDR3 is 16 amino acids. With 3 bases clipped from V and 0 bases from J, the junction kept 8 bases outside the gene matches. Per the germline V gene, CDR1 is KGHSH and CDR2 is LQKENI. The sequence was collected from an adult with an advanced solid tumor such as melanoma, head and neck, liver or kidney cancer. The J gene is TRBJ2-7, the V gene TRBV18, with 7 bases lining up with TRBD1. Specimen: CD4+ or CD8+ T cells sorted from blood, collected in a trial of the OX40 agonist ivuxolimab. The CDR3 sequence is CASSPDGTDGSYEQYF. DNA of the CDR3: TGTGCCAGCTCACCGGACGGGACAGACGGCTCCTACGAGCAGTACTTC.